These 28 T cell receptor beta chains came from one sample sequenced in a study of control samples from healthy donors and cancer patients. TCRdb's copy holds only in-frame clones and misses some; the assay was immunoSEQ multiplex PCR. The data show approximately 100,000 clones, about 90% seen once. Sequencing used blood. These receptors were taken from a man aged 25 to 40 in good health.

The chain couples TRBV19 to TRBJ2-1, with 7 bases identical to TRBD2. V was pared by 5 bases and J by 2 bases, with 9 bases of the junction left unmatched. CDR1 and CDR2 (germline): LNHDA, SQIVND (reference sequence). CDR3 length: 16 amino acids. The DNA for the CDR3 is TGTGCCAGTAGTGCCTTAGCGGGTCCGACCTACAATGAGCAGTTCTTC. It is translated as CASSALAGPTYNEQFF.

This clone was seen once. The CDR3 coding sequence is TGCGCCAGCAGCCCGGGTACTGGCGGGATCTTCTACGAGCAGTACTTC. Its translation is CASSPGTGGIFYEQYF. The chain recombines TRBV5-1 with TRBJ2-7; weak D call: TRBD2 (6 bases). Trimming stripped 4 bases from V and 3 bases from J, with 20 bases between. This CDR3 is 16 amino acids long. Germline CDR1 and CDR2: SGHRS and YFSETQ. Complete variable domain (other parts from reference TRBV5-1 and TRBJ2-7): KAGVTQTPRYLIKTRGQQVTLSCSPISGHRSVSWYQQTPGQGLQFLFEYFSETQRNKGNFPGRFSGRQFSNSRSEMNVSTLELGDSALYLCASSPGTGGIFYEQYFGPGTRLTVT.

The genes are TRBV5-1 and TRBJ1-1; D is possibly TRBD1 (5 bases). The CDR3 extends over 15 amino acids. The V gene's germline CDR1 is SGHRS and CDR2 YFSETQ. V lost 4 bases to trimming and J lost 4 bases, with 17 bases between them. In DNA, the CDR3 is TGCGCCAGCAGCCCGGGGGTCAGGGAGGGCACTGAAGCTTTCTTT. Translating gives CASSPGVREGTEAFF.

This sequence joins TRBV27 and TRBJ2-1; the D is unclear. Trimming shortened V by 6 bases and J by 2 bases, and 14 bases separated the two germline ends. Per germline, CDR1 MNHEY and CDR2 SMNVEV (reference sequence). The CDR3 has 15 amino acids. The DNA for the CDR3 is TGTGCCAGCAGAGATTCTAGTGGACCCTACAATGAGCAGTTCTTC. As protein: CASRDSSGPYNEQFF.

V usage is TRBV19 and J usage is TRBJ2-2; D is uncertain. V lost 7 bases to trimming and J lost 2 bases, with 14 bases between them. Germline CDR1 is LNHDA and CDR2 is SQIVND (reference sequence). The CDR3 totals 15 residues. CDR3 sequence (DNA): TGTGCCAGTACCCGCCCCGGACCCAACACCGGGGAGCTGTTTTTT. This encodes CASTRPGPNTGELFF.

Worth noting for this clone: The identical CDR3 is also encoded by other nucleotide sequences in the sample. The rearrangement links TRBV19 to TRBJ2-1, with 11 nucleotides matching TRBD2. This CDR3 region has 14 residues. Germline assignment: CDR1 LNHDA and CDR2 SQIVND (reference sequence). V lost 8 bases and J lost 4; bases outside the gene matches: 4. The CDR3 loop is CASSRLAGYNEQFF. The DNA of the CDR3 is TGTGCCAGTTCCCGACTAGCGGGGTACAATGAGCAGTTCTTC.

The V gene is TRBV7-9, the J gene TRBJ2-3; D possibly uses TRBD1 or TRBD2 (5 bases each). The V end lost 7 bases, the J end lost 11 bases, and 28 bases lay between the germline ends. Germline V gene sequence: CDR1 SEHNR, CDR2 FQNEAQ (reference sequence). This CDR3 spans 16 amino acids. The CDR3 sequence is CASTDVGTIVGWVQYF. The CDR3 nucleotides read TGTGCCAGCACCGACGTGGGGACGATTGTCGGGTGGGTGCAGTATTTT.

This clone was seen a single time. The CDR3 nucleotides are TGTGCCAGCAGCGTAGTTGCGGGAGCCGGTAATGAGCAGTTCTTC. Translation: CASSVVAGAGNEQFF. The gene calls are TRBV9 and TRBJ2-1; 7 bases are a match to TRBD2. After removal of 0 bases from V and 7 bases from J, the junction contained 7 bases not matched to a gene. Germline V CDR1 and CDR2: SGDLS, YYNGEE. The CDR3 covers 15 residues. Filled out from reference TRBV9 and TRBJ2-1, the complete variable domain reads DSGVTQTPKHLITATGQRVTLRCSPRSGDLSVYWYQQSLDQGLQFLIQYYNGEERAKGNILERFSAQQFPDLHSELNLSSLELGDSALYFCASSVVAGAGNEQFFGPGTRLTVL.

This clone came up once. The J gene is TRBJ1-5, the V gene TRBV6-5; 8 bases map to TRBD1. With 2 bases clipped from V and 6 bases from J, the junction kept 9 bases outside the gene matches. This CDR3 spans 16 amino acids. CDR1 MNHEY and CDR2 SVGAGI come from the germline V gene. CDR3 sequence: CASSYAIDRGGQPQHF. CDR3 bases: TGTGCCAGCAGTTACGCTATCGACAGGGGAGGTCAGCCCCAGCATTTT.

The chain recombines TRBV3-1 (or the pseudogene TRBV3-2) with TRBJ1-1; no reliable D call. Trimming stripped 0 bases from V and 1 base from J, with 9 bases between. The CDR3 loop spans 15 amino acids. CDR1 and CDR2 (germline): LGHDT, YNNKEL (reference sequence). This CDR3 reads CASSQENPKNTEAFF. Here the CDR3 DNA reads TGTGCCAGCAGCCAAGAGAATCCTAAGAACACTGAAGCTTTCTTT.

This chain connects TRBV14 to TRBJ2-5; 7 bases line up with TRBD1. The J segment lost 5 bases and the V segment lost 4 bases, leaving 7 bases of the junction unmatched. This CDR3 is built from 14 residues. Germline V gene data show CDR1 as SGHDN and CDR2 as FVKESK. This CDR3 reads CASSLTDRAETQYF. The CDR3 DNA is TGTGCCAGCAGCCTCACAGACAGGGCGGAGACCCAGTACTTC.

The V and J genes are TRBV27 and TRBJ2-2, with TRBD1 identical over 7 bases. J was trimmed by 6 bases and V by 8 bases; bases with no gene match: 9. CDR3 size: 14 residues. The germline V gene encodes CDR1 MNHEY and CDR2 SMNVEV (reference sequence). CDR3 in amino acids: CASRDRSYAGELFF. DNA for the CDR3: TGTGCCAGCCGGGACAGATCGTATGCCGGGGAGCTGTTTTTT.

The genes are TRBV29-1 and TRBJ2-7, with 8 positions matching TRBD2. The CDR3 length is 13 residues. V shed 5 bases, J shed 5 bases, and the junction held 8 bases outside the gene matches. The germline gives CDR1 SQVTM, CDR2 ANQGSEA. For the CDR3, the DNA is TGCAGCGTTCGGAGCGGGAGAATCAACGAGCAGTACTTC. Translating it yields CSVRSGRINEQYF.

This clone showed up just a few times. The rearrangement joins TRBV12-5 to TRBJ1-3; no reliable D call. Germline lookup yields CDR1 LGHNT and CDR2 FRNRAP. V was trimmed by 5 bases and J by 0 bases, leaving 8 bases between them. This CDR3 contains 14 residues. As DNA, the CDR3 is TGTGCTAGTGGTCCGGGCCACTCTGGAAACACCATATATTTT. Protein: CASGPGHSGNTIYF.

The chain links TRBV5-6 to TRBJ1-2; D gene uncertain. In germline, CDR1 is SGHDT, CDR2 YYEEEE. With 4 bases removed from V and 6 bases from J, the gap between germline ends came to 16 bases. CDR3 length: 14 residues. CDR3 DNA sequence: TGTGCCAGCAGCCACCAGTCGTGGGAAGATGGCTACACCTTC. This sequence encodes CASSHQSWEDGYTF.

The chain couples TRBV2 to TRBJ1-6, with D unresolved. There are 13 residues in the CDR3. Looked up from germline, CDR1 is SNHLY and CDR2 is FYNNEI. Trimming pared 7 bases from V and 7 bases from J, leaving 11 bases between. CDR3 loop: CASTLNWNSPLHF. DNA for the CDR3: TGTGCCAGCACCTTAAATTGGAATTCACCCCTCCACTTT.

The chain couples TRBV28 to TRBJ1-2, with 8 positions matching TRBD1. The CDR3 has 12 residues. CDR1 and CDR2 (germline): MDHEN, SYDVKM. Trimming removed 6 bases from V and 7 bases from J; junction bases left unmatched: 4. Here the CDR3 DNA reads TGTGCCAGCAGGACAGGGGAACCTGGCTACACCTTC. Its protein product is CASRTGEPGYTF.

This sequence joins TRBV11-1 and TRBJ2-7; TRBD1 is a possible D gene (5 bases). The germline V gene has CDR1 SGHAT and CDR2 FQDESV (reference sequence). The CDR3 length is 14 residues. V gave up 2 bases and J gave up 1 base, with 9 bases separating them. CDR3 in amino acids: CASSLSRVSYEQYF. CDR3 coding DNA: TGTGCCAGCAGCTTATCCAGGGTTTCCTACGAGCAGTACTTC.

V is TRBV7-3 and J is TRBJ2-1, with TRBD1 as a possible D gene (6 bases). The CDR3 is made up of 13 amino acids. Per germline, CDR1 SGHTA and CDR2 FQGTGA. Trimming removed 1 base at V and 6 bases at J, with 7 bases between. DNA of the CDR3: TGTGCCAGCAGCTTAATAGGGGGCAATGAGCAGTTCTTC. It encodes CASSLIGGNEQFF. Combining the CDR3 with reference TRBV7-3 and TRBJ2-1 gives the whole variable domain GAGVSQTPSNKVTEKGKYVELRCDPISGHTALYWYRQSLGQGPEFLIYFQGTGAADDSGLPNDRFFAVRPEGSVSTLKIQRTERGDSAVYLCASSLIGGNEQFFGPGTRLTVL.

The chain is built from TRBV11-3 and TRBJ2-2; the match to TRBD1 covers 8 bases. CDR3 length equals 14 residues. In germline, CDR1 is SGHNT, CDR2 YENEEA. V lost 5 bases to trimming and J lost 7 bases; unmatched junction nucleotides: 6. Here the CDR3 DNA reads TGTGCCAGCAGCCCGGACAGGGCCGTCGGGGAGCTGTTTTTT. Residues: CASSPDRAVGELFF. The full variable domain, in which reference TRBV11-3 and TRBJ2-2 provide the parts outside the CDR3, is EAGVVQSPRYKIIEKKQPVAFWCNPISGHNTLYWYLQNLGQGPELLIRYENEEAVDDSQLPKDRFSAERLKGVDSTLKIQPAELGDSAVYLCASSPDRAVGELFFGEGSRLTVL.

The CDR3 here is CASSPLAGVSTGEQFF. In DNA, the CDR3 is TGCGCCAGCAGCCCCCTAGCGGGGGTAAGTACAGGGGAGCAGTTCTTC. J is TRBJ2-1 and V is TRBV5-1; 10 bases fit TRBD2. With V trimmed by 4 bases and J by 10 bases, 14 bases remained unmatched. CDR1 is SGHRS and CDR2 is YFSETQ in the germline V gene. There are 16 residues in the CDR3.

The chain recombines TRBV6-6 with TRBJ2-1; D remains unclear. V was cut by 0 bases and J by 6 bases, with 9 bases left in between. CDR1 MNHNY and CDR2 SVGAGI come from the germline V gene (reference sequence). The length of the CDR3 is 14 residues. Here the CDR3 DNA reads TGTGCCAGCAGTTACTCGGAGACTTTCAATGAGCAGTTCTTC. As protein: CASSYSETFNEQFF.

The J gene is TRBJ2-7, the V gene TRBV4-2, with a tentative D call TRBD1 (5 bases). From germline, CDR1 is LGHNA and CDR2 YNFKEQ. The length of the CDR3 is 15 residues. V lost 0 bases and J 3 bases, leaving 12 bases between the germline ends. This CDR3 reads CASSQEVTVLYEQYF. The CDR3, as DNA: TGTGCCAGCAGCCAAGAGGTGACAGTACTCTACGAGCAGTACTTC.

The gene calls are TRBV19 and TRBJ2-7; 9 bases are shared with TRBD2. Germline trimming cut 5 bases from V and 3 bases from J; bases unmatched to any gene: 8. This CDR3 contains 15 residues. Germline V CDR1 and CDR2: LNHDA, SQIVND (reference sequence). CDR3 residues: CASSASGTSFYEQYF. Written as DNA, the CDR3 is TGTGCCAGTAGTGCCTCGGGGACTAGCTTCTACGAGCAGTACTTC. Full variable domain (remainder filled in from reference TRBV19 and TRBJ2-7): DGGITQSPKYLFRKEGQNVTLSCEQNLNHDAMYWYRQDPGQGLRLIYYSQIVNDFQKGDIAEGYSVSREKKESFPLTVTSAQKNPTAFYLCASSASGTSFYEQYFGPGTRLTVT.

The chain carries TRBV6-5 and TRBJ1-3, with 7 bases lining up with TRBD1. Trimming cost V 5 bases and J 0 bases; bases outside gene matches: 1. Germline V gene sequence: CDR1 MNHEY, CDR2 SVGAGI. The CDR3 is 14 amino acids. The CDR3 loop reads CASSRDSSGNTIYF. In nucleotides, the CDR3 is TGTGCCAGCAGTAGGGACAGCTCTGGAAACACCATATATTTT.

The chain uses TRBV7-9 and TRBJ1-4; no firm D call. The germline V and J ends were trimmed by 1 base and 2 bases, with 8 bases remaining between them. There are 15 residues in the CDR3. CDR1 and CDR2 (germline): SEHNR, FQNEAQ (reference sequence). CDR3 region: CASSLDFTTNEKLFF. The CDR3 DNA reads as TGTGCCAGCAGCTTAGACTTCACCACTAATGAAAAACTGTTTTTT.

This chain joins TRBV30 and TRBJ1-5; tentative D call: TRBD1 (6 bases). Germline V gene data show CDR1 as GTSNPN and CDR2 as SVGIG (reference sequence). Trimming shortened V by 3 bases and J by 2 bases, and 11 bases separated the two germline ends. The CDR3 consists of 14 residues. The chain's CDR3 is CAWSPGHRNQPQHF. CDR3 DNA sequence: TGTGCCTGGAGCCCGGGACATCGCAATCAGCCCCAGCATTTT. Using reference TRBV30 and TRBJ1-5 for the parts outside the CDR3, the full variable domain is SQTIHQWPATLVQPVGSPLSLECTVEGTSNPNLYWYRQAAGRGLQLLFYSVGIGQISSEVPQNLSASRPQDRQFILSSKKLLLSDSGFYLCAWSPGHRNQPQHFGDGTRLSIL.

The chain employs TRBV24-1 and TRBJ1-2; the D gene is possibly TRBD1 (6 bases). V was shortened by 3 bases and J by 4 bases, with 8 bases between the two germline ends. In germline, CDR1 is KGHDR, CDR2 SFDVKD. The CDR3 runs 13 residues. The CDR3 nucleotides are TGTGCCACCAGTGATGGACAGATCTATGGCTACACCTTC. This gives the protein CATSDGQIYGYTF.